The 21 T cell receptor beta chains presented below share a single source sample, sequenced in a study of Ad26.COV2.S vaccination and SARS-CoV-2 variants (dated by TCRdb to the early 2020s). The treatment or condition label corresponds to: 15 to 20 received Ad26.COV2.S at low or high dose, single or two shots; several received placebo; per-sample allocation not given. For vaccine and placebo recipients, the sequenced repertoires came from samples collected on day 63 after the first injection. The library was built by means of the immunoSEQ multiplex PCR assay. TCRdb re-hosts the immuneACCESS table, in-frame sequences only. Its copies lack some clones; in the studies checked, an unresolved V gene accounts for under half of them, and the cause for the rest is not known. The sample yields about 680,000 clones; around 89% were counted once. About 1.5% of the sample comes from the top ten. Here the sequenced sample was peripheral blood, taken in a trial of Ad26.COV2.S vaccine versus placebo. All receptors derive from a person aged 18-65 years who received the Ad26.COV2.S COVID-19 vaccine or a placebo.

The chain uses TRBV7-9 and TRBJ1-1; a weak D match, TRBD1 (5 bases). CDR3 length: 14 amino acids. The germline V gene encodes CDR1 SEHNR and CDR2 FQNEAQ (reference sequence). The V end was cut by 2 bases, the J end by 1 base, with 8 bases between. The DNA of the CDR3 is TGTGCCAGCAGCTTACCAGGGCAGAACACTGAAGCTTTCTTT. It specifies CASSLPGQNTEAFF.

The rearrangement joins TRBV27 to TRBJ2-3; 9 nucleotides align to TRBD2. Germline lookup yields CDR1 MNHEY and CDR2 SMNVEV (reference sequence). The CDR3 sequence is 16 residues long. The V and J ends lost 7 bases and 2 bases, in that order; junction bases with no gene match: 10. CDR3 coding DNA: TGTGCCAGCACCGACCGGCTAGCGGGAACCACAGATACGCAGTATTTT. Its translation: CASTDRLAGTTDTQYF.

This chain connects TRBV7-8 to TRBJ1-5; D possibly corresponds to TRBD1 (5 bases). Germline CDR1 reads SGHVS; CDR2 reads FQNEAQ. CDR3 length equals 17 residues. V lost 0 bases to trimming and J lost 0 bases, with 12 bases between them. The CDR3 protein is CASSLALQVYSNQPQHF. CDR3 bases: TGTGCCAGCAGCTTAGCGTTACAGGTTTATAGCAATCAGCCCCAGCATTTT.

The V call is TRBV7-6, the J call TRBJ2-3, with TRBD2 matching 9 bases. This CDR3 comprises 22 residues. The ends lost 1 base at V and 4 bases at J; junction bases unmatched: 24. Germline V gene lookup returns CDR1 SGHVS and CDR2 FNYEAQ. The DNA for the CDR3 is TGTGCCAGCAGCTTAGAAGTCGGATCGGGGAGAATCGGCGGGAGGGAACCAGATACGCAGTATTTT. It translates to CASSLEVGSGRIGGREPDTQYF.

V gene TRBV27 combines with J gene TRBJ2-1; 9 nucleotides align to TRBD1. V was clipped by 6 bases and J by 0 bases; unmatched bases: 3. Looked up from germline, CDR1 is MNHEY and CDR2 is SMNVEV (reference sequence). The length of the CDR3 is 15 residues. CDR3: CASRSTGGSYNEQFF. CDR3 DNA: TGTGCCAGCAGGTCGACAGGGGGCTCCTACAATGAGCAGTTCTTC.

The rearrangement uses TRBV6-5 and TRBJ1-2; no reliable D call. Trimming shortened V by 5 bases and J by 5 bases, and 12 bases separated the two germline ends. The CDR3 has 13 residues. Germline V gene lookup returns CDR1 MNHEY and CDR2 SVGAGI. CDR3 bases: TGTGCCAGCAGTCCCGACCGAGAGTATGGCTACACCTTC. Translation: CASSPDREYGYTF.

This clone appeared a single time. This sequence joins TRBV18 and TRBJ2-5, with D perhaps TRBD1 or TRBD2 (5 bases each). V shed 4 bases and J shed 2 bases, with 8 bases lying between them. Germline V CDR1 and CDR2: KGHSH, LQKENI. The CDR3 consists of 13 residues. CDR3 coding DNA: TGTGCCAGCTCACGGGACGGTCAAGAGACCCAGTACTTC. As protein: CASSRDGQETQYF.

This clone has a handful of counts. This CDR3 is CASSRTEGNQPQHF. CDR3 coding DNA: TGTGCCAGCAGCAGGACGGAGGGAAATCAGCCCCAGCATTTT. The chain uses TRBV7-9 and TRBJ1-5; D unclear. CDR3 size: 14 residues. Germline V lookup: CDR1 SEHNR, CDR2 FQNEAQ (reference sequence). The V gene lost 5 bases and the J gene lost 4 bases, with 12 bases spanning the gap.

The V and J genes are TRBV27 and TRBJ2-2; the D is unclear. The germline gives CDR1 MNHEY, CDR2 SMNVEV (reference sequence). This CDR3 has 13 residues. Between the trimmed V and J ends, which lost 8 bases and 4 bases, there was a span of 11 bases. The CDR3: CASALWVTGELFF. The CDR3 DNA is TGTGCCAGCGCCCTCTGGGTCACCGGGGAGCTGTTTTTT.

The CDR3 reads CASSQAPTGATGNTIYF. In DNA, the CDR3 is TGTGCCAGCAGCCAAGCCCCGACAGGGGCGACTGGAAACACCATATATTTT. The chain uses TRBV3-1 (or the pseudogene TRBV3-2) and TRBJ1-3, with 8 bases that match TRBD1. The J segment lost 2 bases and the V segment lost 1 base, leaving 7 bases of the junction unmatched. Germline V gives CDR1 LGHDT, CDR2 YNNKEL (reference sequence). The CDR3 runs to 17 residues.

The chain is built from TRBV6-6 and TRBJ2-1; D is undetermined. V dropped 5 bases and J dropped 2 bases, with 7 bases sitting between them. This CDR3 comprises 13 residues. Germline CDR1 is MNHNY and CDR2 is SVGAGI (reference sequence). The CDR3, as DNA: TGTGCCAGCAGTACGTTTACCTACAATGAGCAGTTCTTC. Protein sequence: CASSTFTYNEQFF.

The CDR3: CASSSTYEQYF. In DNA, the CDR3 is TGTGCCAGCAGCTCTACCTACGAGCAGTACTTC. The chain recombines TRBV3-1 (or the pseudogene TRBV3-2) with TRBJ2-7, with unresolved D. Trimming pared 5 bases from V and 2 bases from J, leaving 4 bases between. The V gene's germline CDR1 is LGHDT and CDR2 YNNKEL (reference sequence). This CDR3 has 11 residues.

The chain joins TRBV7-9 to TRBJ1-2, with D uncertain. CDR1 is SEHNR and CDR2 is FQNEAQ in the germline V gene (reference sequence). V lost 3 bases and J 6 bases, leaving 5 bases between the germline ends. The CDR3 length is 11 residues. The CDR3 sequence is CASSLKHGYTF. Here the CDR3 DNA reads TGTGCCAGCAGCTTGAAACATGGCTACACCTTC. The variable domain in full, with the rest retrieved from reference TRBV7-9 and TRBJ1-2, is DTGVSQNPRHKITKRGQNVTFRCDPISEHNRLYWYRQTLGQGPEFLTYFQNEAQLEKSRLLSDRFSAERPKGSFSTLEIQRTEQGDSAMYLCASSLKHGYTFGSGTRLTVV.

The CDR3 sequence is CASVASGPYNEQFF. For the CDR3, the DNA is TGTGCCAGCGTTGCTAGCGGCCCCTACAATGAGCAGTTCTTC. This chain links TRBV11-1 with TRBJ2-1; 7 bases are a match to TRBD2. This CDR3 spans 14 amino acids. Germline V gene data show CDR1 as SGHAT and CDR2 as FQDESV (reference sequence). With 8 bases clipped from V and 2 bases from J, the junction kept 6 bases outside the gene matches. Supplemented by reference TRBV11-1 and TRBJ2-1, the full variable domain reads EAEVAQSPRYKITEKSQAVAFWCDPISGHATLYWYRQILGQGPELLVQFQDESVVDDSQLPKDRFSAERLKGVDSTLKIQPAELGDSAMYLCASVASGPYNEQFFGPGTRLTVL.

V gene TRBV20-1 combines with J gene TRBJ2-5; D gene uncertain. Germline V gives CDR1 DFQATT, CDR2 SNEGSKA (reference sequence). V lost 6 bases and J 3 bases, leaving 8 bases between the germline ends. This CDR3 contains 11 residues. CDR3 in amino acids: CSAMPKETQYF. CDR3 DNA: TGCAGTGCCATGCCAAAAGAGACCCAGTACTTC.

The chain uses TRBV12-3 or TRBV12-4 and TRBJ2-4; D gene uncertain. The CDR3 consists of 13 residues. V was cut by 4 bases and J by 3 bases, with 7 bases left in between. The CDR3 loop is CASSSGNKNIQYF. The CDR3 DNA reads as TGTGCCAGCAGTTCTGGTAACAAAAACATTCAGTACTTC.

The J gene is TRBJ1-6, the V gene TRBV6-5, with D uncertain. Germline-derived CDR1 and CDR2 are MNHEY and SVGAGI. The CDR3 runs 12 residues. The V end was cut by 5 bases, the J end by 10 bases, with 9 bases between. The CDR3 DNA reads as TGTGCCAGCAGTCAGCCGCCATCACCCCTCCACTTT. Protein product: CASSQPPSPLHF.

The rearrangement links TRBV7-8 to TRBJ2-5, with TRBD1 matching 7 bases. The J segment lost 3 bases and the V segment lost 4 bases, leaving 5 bases of the junction unmatched. The CDR3 contains 14 residues. From germline, CDR1 is SGHVS and CDR2 FQNEAQ. CDR3 region: CASSYYGTEETQYF. CDR3 bases: TGTGCCAGCAGCTATTACGGGACAGAAGAGACCCAGTACTTC.

V is TRBV5-1 and J is TRBJ2-4, with a weak D call TRBD1 (6 bases). V was shortened by 5 bases and J by 4 bases, with 16 bases between the two germline ends. The CDR3 has 15 residues. Germline V CDR1 and CDR2: SGHRS, YFSETQ. In nucleotides, the CDR3 is TGCGCCAGCAGTCCTAGGACAGAAAGTAAAAACATTCAGTACTTC. It codes for CASSPRTESKNIQYF.

The CDR3 protein is CATSEGGGAKNIQYF. The CDR3 DNA sequence: TGTGCCACCAGTGAGGGTGGGGGGGCCAAAAACATTCAGTACTTC. The J gene is TRBJ2-4, the V gene TRBV24-1; tentatively, D is TRBD2 (6 bases). The germline CDR1 and CDR2 sequences are KGHDR and SFDVKD. Deletions cut 4 bases from V and 1 base from J, with 10 bases between. CDR3 size: 15 residues.

This rearrangement joins TRBV30 to TRBJ2-2; 7 positions match TRBD2. J gave up 4 bases and V 2 bases, and 4 bases lay outside the gene matches. Looked up from germline, CDR1 is GTSNPN and CDR2 is SVGIG (reference sequence). The CDR3 extends over 14 amino acids. For the CDR3, the DNA is TGTGCCTGGAGTTCTCGGACTAGCACCGGGGAGCTGTTTTTT. Protein product: CAWSSRTSTGELFF.